The rows below give T cell receptor beta chains drawn from one sample of a study of blood T cell repertoires in COVID-19. Assay: immunoSEQ multiplex PCR; the TCRdb copy retains only in-frame clones and omits some. The table shows fewer than 250,000 clones, with roughly 84% occurring only once. The sequenced sample was PBMCs or T cells enriched from blood (not recorded which). The receptors were gathered from a man between 25 and 39 years old in a cohort exposed to, infected with or recovered from COVID-19 (not recorded which). The CDR3 runs from the conserved cysteine through the conserved F or W. A D gene is named only where the DNA matches it firmly. Some rows mark clone size as missing; the rest say once, few, many or name a class of expanded clone.

V gene,clone size,J gene,D gene,CDR3 protein,CDR3 DNA
TRBV4-1,.,TRBJ2-7,.,CASSQRPGPSIYEQYF,TGCGCCAGCAGCCAACGACCAGGGCCTTCGATCTACGAGCAGTACTTC
TRBV7-2,.,TRBJ1-5,.,CASSLPLQPQHF,TGTGCCAGCAGCTTACCCCTACAGCCCCAGCATTTT
TRBV4-1,.,TRBJ2-1,TRBD1,CASSQTGGGNEQFF,TGCGCCAGCAGCCAGACAGGGGGCGGCAATGAGCAGTTCTTC
TRBV28,.,TRBJ1-6,.,CASSLLASPDSPLHF,TGTGCCAGCAGTTTACTTGCGTCGCCGGATTCACCCCTCCACTTT
TRBV18,.,TRBJ1-6,.,CASSPQLQGPRSPLHF,TGTGCCAGCTCACCCCAACTACAGGGACCCAGGTCACCCCTCCACTTT
TRBV7-2,.,TRBJ1-1,.,CASSPMAGLNTEAFF,TGTGCCAGCAGCCCCATGGCAGGCTTGAACACTGAAGCTTTCTTT
TRBV4-1,.,TRBJ2-1,TRBD2,CASSQESSTSGSRAYNEQFF,TGCGCCAGCAGCCAAGAGAGTTCGACTAGCGGGAGTCGGGCATACAATGAGCAGTTCTTC
TRBV6-2/TRBV6-3,.,TRBJ2-3,.,CASSYTQTGLSTDTQYF,TGTGCCAGCAGTTACACCCAAACAGGGCTCAGCACAGATACGCAGTATTTT
TRBV21-1,once,TRBJ2-1,.,CASRRVVEFF,TGTGCCAGCCGCCGGGTTGTGGAGTTCTTC
TRBV10-3,.,TRBJ2-5,.,CAISLLPRETQYF,TGTGCCATCAGTCTCCTCCCCAGAGAGACCCAGTACTTC
TRBV6-2/TRBV6-3,few,TRBJ2-1,TRBD2,CASSYSGLAGDEQFF,TGTGCCAGCAGTTACTCGGGACTAGCCGGAGATGAGCAGTTCTTC
TRBV19,.,TRBJ1-5,.,CASSIRASLYSNQPQHF,TGTGCCAGTAGTATCAGGGCATCCCTGTATAGCAATCAGCCCCAGCATTTT
TRBV5-1,.,TRBJ1-3,.,CASRSGNTIYF,TGCGCCAGCAGGAGCGGAAACACCATATATTTT
TRBV27,once,TRBJ2-7,TRBD2,CASSQRLAAAYEQYF,TGTGCCAGCAGTCAAAGACTAGCGGCGGCCTACGAGCAGTACTTC
TRBV7-9,.,TRBJ1-5,.,CASPSYNQPQHF,TGTGCCAGCCCCAGCTACAATCAGCCCCAGCATTTT
TRBV7-9,.,TRBJ1-2,.,CASSLDRVHGYTF,TGTGCCAGCAGCTTAGACCGGGTCCATGGCTACACCTTC
TRBV4-3,.,TRBJ1-6,.,CASSQDRVRSPLHF,TGCGCCAGCAGCCAAGATCGGGTCCGCTCACCCCTCCACTTT
TRBV6-2/TRBV6-3,.,TRBJ2-1,TRBD1,CASSPGQAYNEQFF,TGTGCCAGCAGCCCGGGACAGGCCTACAATGAGCAGTTCTTC
TRBV28,.,TRBJ1-2,.,CASSLRGRNYGYTF,TGTGCCAGCAGTTTAAGGGGCCGAAACTATGGCTACACCTTC